The T cell receptor delta chain described here comes from a study of gamma-delta T cells after stem cell transplantation (dated by TCRdb to the mid-2010s). This clone is medium-sized (0.01 to 0.1%). The antigen it recognizes is unknown. The record has no base qualities; no much larger clone is one base away. Trimming takes 3 bases off V and 0 bases off J; junction bases not matched to a gene: 18. Reading from cysteine to phenylalanine, the CDR3 counts 21 amino acids. The only DNA kept is the CDR3, 63 bases in frame from the first base. The germline V gene sets CDR1 to GEAIGNYY and CDR2 to EKD. To prepare the library, RT-PCR was applied. Sequenced on an Illumina MiSeq. With CATT, TCRdb called clones again from the public reads; duplicate DNA rows were later joined. Here the sample has more than 900 delta-chain clones; about 9.9% occur a single time. The ten largest clones add up to 45% of the sample.

This chain is built from TRDV2 and TRDJ1, and 13 bases in between align with TRDD3. This clonotype originated in a human donor. It is not recorded whose cells these are; they may come from a transplant donor. The source material was gamma-delta T cells. The CDR3 is CACDHITGGYAAAQDTDKLIF. The DNA sequence reads TGTGCCTGTGACCACATTACTGGGGGATACGCGGCGGCCCAAGACACCGATAAACTCATCTTT.